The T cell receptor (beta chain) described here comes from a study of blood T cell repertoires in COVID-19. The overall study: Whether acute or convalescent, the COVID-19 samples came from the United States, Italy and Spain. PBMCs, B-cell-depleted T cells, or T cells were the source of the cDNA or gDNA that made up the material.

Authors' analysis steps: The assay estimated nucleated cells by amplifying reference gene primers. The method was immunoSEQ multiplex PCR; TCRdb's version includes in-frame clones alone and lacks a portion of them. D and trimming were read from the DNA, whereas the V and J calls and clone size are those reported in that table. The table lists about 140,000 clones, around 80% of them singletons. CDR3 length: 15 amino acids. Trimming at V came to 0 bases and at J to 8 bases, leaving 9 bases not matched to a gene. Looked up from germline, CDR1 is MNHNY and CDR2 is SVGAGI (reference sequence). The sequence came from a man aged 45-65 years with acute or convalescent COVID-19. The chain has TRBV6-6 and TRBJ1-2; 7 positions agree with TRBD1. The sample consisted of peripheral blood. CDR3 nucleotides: TGTGCCAGCAGTTACTCCGACGACAGGGCATCCGGCTACACCTTC. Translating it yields CASSYSDDRASGYTF.